The rows below give T cell receptor beta chains drawn from one sample of a study of a mutant IDH1 vaccine in newly diagnosed glioma. Method: immunoSEQ multiplex PCR; TCRdb's copy keeps in-frame clones and lacks some. Of tens of thousands of clones listed, roughly 78% are singletons. Antigens of these TCRs are unknown. Here the sequenced sample was PBMCs, taken from a glioma patient whose treatment included an IDH1 peptide vaccine. The receptors were gathered from a man aged 25-40 years with glioma. The CDR3 runs from the conserved cysteine through the conserved F or W. A D gene is named only where the DNA matches it firmly. Some rows have no size entry. The others give once, few or many, or a class for an expanded clone.

j_gene,d_gene,v_gene,abundance,CDR3nt,CDR3aa
TRBJ2-2,-,TRBV5-1,-,TGCGCCAGCGGTGGTGAGGGTTTTATCTCAGGGAACACCGGGGAGCTGTTTTTT,CASGGEGFISGNTGELFF
TRBJ1-4,-,TRBV4-1,-,TGCGCCAGCAGCCAAGATCCCCAGCTAGTGCAAAAACTGTTTTTT,CASSQDPQLVQKLFF
TRBJ2-5,TRBD2,TRBV5-1,-,TGCGCCAGCAGCTACGGACTAGCGGCCCAAGAGACCCAGTACTTC,CASSYGLAAQETQYF
TRBJ1-1,-,TRBV27,-,TGTGCCAGCAGTTTCAGGGCGGCGAACACTGAAGCTTTCTTT,CASSFRAANTEAFF
TRBJ1-6,-,TRBV30,-,TGTGCCTGGAGTATATCGGGAACCACGAATTCACCCCTCCACTTT,CAWSISGTTNSPLHF
TRBJ1-2,-,TRBV29-1,-,TGCAGCGTTGAAGAAAAGAGTGACTTCTATGGCTACACCTTC,CSVEEKSDFYGYTF
TRBJ2-2,TRBD1,TRBV10-3,-,TGTGCCATGTCGACAGGGGGGATCACCGGGGAGCTGTTTTTT,CAMSTGGITGELFF
TRBJ1-1,-,TRBV5-1,-,TGCGCCAGCAGCTTGAACCCTTCGGTGGTGAACACTGAAGCTTTCTTT,CASSLNPSVVNTEAFF
TRBJ2-2,-,TRBV27,-,TGTGCCAGCAGTTACAGCACCGGGGAGCTGTTTTTT,CASSYSTGELFF
TRBJ2-7,-,TRBV6-5,-,TGTGCCAGCAGGGGAGCTTTCTCCTACGAGCAGTACTTC,CASRGAFSYEQYF
TRBJ1-2,TRBD1,TRBV5-4,-,TGTGCCAGCAGCCCGGGGACAGGCTATGGCTACACCTTC,CASSPGTGYGYTF
TRBJ2-1,TRBD2,TRBV9,-,TGTGCCAGCACGCCTAGCGGATACAATGAGCAGTTCTTC,CASTPSGYNEQFF
TRBJ2-1,-,TRBV1,-,TGCACCAGCAGCACTAGGGGGAATGAGCAGTTCTTC,CTSSTRGNEQFF
TRBJ2-7,TRBD2,TRBV10-2,-,TGCGCCAGCAGTGAGTGGCTAGCGGCCTGGCAGTACTTC,CASSEWLAAWQYF
TRBJ2-3,TRBD1,TRBV11-2,medium-sized,TGTGCCAGCAGCCCTCGACAGGGCGGGAGCACAGATACGCAGTATTTT,CASSPRQGGSTDTQYF
TRBJ1-2,TRBD1,TRBV9,-,TGTGCCAGCAGCGAAGGACAGGGACGACACTATGGCTACACCTTC,CASSEGQGRHYGYTF
TRBJ2-3,-,TRBV19,-,TGTGCCAGTAGTATCTCCACAATAGGCGGCACAGATACGCAGTATTTT,CASSISTIGGTDTQYF
TRBJ2-1,-,TRBV7-9,-,TGTGCCAGCAGCTTCCAGTCCGGGACGTACAATGAGCAGTTCTTC,CASSFQSGTYNEQFF
TRBJ2-7,TRBD1,TRBV11-2,-,TGTGCCAGCAGCCGCCGGACAGGGGGCTACGGAACCGAGCAGTACTTC,CASSRRTGGYGTEQYF
TRBJ2-2,-,TRBV5-4,once,TGTGCCAGCAGTTTTGGGGCCCGGGAACGGGAGCTGTTTTTT,CASSFGARERELFF
TRBJ2-3,TRBD2,TRBV6-1,-,TGTGCCAGCAGTGGGCTAGCGGGAGGTGGGACAGATACGCAGTATTTT,CASSGLAGGGTDTQYF
TRBJ2-7,-,TRBV6-5,once,TGTGCCAGCAGTTTGGCAGTGACCTACGAGCAGTACTTC,CASSLAVTYEQYF
TRBJ2-3,-,TRBV18,-,TGTGCCAGCTCACCATTGGATACGCAGTATTTT,CASSPLDTQYF
TRBJ1-2,TRBD1,TRBV6-5,-,TGTGCCAGCAGTTACTCGGGACAGCCTAACTATGGCTACACCTTC,CASSYSGQPNYGYTF
TRBJ2-7,-,TRBV27,-,TGTGCCAGCATTGGACAGACCTACGAGCAGTACTTC,CASIGQTYEQYF
TRBJ2-1,TRBD2,TRBV9,-,TGTGCCAGCAGCCCCCAGGGACTAGCGGGAGGTTACAATGAGCAGTTCTTC,CASSPQGLAGGYNEQFF
TRBJ1-1,-,TRBV4-1,-,TGCGCCAGCAGCCAAGTGGGGCTCGTCTGGGGAGACACTGAAGCTTTCTTT,CASSQVGLVWGDTEAFF
TRBJ2-3,TRBD2,TRBV27,medium-sized,TGTGCCAGCGAGGGAGGGCCGTCGGATACGCAGTATTTT,CASEGGPSDTQYF